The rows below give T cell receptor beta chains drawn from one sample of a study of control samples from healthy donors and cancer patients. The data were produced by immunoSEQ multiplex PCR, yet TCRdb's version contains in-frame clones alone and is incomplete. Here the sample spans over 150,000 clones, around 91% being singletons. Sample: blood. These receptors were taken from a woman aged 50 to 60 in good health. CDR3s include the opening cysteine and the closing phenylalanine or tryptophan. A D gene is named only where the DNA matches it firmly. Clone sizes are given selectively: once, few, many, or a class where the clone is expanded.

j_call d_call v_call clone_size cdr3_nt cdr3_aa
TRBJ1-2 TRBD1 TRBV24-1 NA TGTGCCACCAGTGATTCCTTAGGGGGCGCGTCCTATGGCTACACCTTC CATSDSLGGASYGYTF
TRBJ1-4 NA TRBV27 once TGTGCCAGCAGTTCCTCGACAGGCCGAAATGAAAAACTGTTTTTT CASSSSTGRNEKLFF
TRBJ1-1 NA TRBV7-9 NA TGTGCCAGCAGCCCTGAAGGGGGGGCGCACACTGAAGCTTTCTTT CASSPEGGAHTEAFF
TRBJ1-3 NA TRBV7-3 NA TGTGCCAGCAGCTTACGCCCCGATGGGACTACTGGAAACACCATATATTTT CASSLRPDGTTGNTIYF
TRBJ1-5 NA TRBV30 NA TGTGCCTGGGCTCCACGGGATTTCGGGCAGCCCCAGCATTTT CAWAPRDFGQPQHF
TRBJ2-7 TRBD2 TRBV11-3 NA TGTGCCAGCAGCCGTTCCGGGACTAGAGCTCACGAGCAGTACTTC CASSRSGTRAHEQYF
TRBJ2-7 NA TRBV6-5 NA TGTGCCAGCAGTCAGGTCCCCTACGAGCAGTACTTC CASSQVPYEQYF
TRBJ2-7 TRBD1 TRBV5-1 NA TGCGCCAGCAGCTTGGGAGGGACAGGCGTTTCCTACGAGCAGTACTTC CASSLGGTGVSYEQYF
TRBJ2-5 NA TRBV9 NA TGTGCCAGCAGCGTAGCTGGGGTGGGGGAGACCCAGTACTTC CASSVAGVGETQYF
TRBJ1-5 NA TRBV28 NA TGTGCCAGCAGTCTATTATCTCTTCAGCCCCAGCATTTT CASSLLSLQPQHF
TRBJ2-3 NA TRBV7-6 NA TGTGCCAGCAGCTCGTCCCATAGCCCCACAGATACGCAGTATTTT CASSSSHSPTDTQYF
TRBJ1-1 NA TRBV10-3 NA TGTGCCATCAGTGTGTCGGGGATGGGAACTGAAGCTTTCTTT CAISVSGMGTEAFF
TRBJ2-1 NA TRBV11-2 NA TGTGCCAGCAGGCGATTGGGACGGGATGAGCAGTTCTTC CASRRLGRDEQFF
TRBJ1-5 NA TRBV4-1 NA TGCGCCAGCAGCCAAGGGGGAACGGGTAGCAATCAGCCCCAGCATTTT CASSQGGTGSNQPQHF
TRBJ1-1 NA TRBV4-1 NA TGCGCCAGCAGCCAAGATCCGAACATGAACACTGAAGCTTTCTTT CASSQDPNMNTEAFF
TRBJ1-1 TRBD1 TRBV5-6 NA TGTGCCAGCAGCTTGGGAGACAGGGCCCTCAACACTGAAGCTTTCTTT CASSLGDRALNTEAFF
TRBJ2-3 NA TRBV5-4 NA TGTGCCAGCAGCTCACCGGGACAAATCACAGATACGCAGTATTTT CASSSPGQITDTQYF
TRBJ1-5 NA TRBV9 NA TGTGCCAGCAGCGTAACAGGGTTCCGAGGTCAGCCCCAGCATTTT CASSVTGFRGQPQHF
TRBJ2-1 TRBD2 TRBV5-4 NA TGTGCCAGCAGCTTAGCGGGGGTGACGTACGCGCAGTTCTTC CASSLAGVTYAQFF
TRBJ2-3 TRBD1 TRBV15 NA TGTGCCACCAGCAAGAAGACAGGGGGCACAGATACGCAGTATTTT CATSKKTGGTDTQYF
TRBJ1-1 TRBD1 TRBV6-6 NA TGTGCCAGCACCAGAAATAGACAGGGGATGAACACTGAAGCTTTCTTT CASTRNRQGMNTEAFF
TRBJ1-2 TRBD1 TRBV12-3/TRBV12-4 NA TGTGCCAGCAGTTGGGACAGGGGGCGTAGCTACACCTTC CASSWDRGRSYTF
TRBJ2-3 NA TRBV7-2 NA TGTGCCAGCAGTGAACTGGGGGTGCGCACAGATACGCAGTATTTT CASSELGVRTDTQYF
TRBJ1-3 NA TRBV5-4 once TGTGCCAGCAGCGCGGACACACCACACTCTGGAAACACCATATATTTT CASSADTPHSGNTIYF
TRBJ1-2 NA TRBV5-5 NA TGTGCCAGCAGCACGGAACCTTCCCAGCGGGGCTACACCTTC CASSTEPSQRGYTF
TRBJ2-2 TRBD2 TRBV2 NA TGTGCCAGCAGTCCTCGGGTGGGACTAGGTAATGCCGGGGAGCTGTTTTTT CASSPRVGLGNAGELFF
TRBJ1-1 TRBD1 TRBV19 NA TGTGCCAGTAGTACCCAAACAGGGGGGACTGAAGCTTTCTTT CASSTQTGGTEAFF
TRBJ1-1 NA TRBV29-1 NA TGCAGCGTTGAACGGCAGTTAAACACTGAAGCTTTCTTT CSVERQLNTEAFF
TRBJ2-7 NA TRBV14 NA TGTGCCAGCAGCCAAGTCGGATACGAGCAGTACTTC CASSQVGYEQYF
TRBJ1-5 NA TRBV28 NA TGTGCCAGCAGTTTAAGTCGGAATCAGCCCCAGCATTTT CASSLSRNQPQHF
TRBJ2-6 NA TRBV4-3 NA TGCGCCAGCAGCCCGACAGCTTCCTCTGGGGCCAACGTCCTGACTTTC CASSPTASSGANVLTF
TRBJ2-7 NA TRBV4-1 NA TGCGCCAGCAGCCAAGGGTTCCGGGGCCTCTACGAGCAGTACTTC CASSQGFRGLYEQYF
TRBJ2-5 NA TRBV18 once TGTGCCAGCTCACCACCTACCGTACCAAATTCGGGGAGGACCCAGTACTTC CASSPPTVPNSGRTQYF
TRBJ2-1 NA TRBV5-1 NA TGCGCCAGCAGCGCCGGGACCCTATACAATGAGCAGTTCTTC CASSAGTLYNEQFF
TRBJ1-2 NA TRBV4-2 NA TGTGCCAGCAAACTCTCTAACTTTTATGGCTACACCTTC CASKLSNFYGYTF
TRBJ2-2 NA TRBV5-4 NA TGTGCCAGCAGCTTGGCCCAGGGCCCCAACACCGGGGAGCTGTTTTTT CASSLAQGPNTGELFF
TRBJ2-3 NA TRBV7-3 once TGTGCCAGCAGTGGGCCTGAAGATACGCAGTATTTT CASSGPEDTQYF
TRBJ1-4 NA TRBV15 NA TGTGCCACCAGCAGAGGGAGAGGGTTGACTAATGAAAAACTGTTTTTT CATSRGRGLTNEKLFF
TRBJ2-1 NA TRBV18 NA TGTGCCAGCTCACCAGGGCCCGGCTCGAACAATGAGCAGTTCTTC CASSPGPGSNNEQFF
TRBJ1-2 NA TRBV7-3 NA TGTGCCAGCAGCCCAAGGGGGGGAGTTTCCTATGGCTACACCTTC CASSPRGGVSYGYTF
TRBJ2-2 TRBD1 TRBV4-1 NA TGCGCCAGCAGCCAAGGGGCCCAGGGGGCCACCGGGGAGCTGTTTTTT CASSQGAQGATGELFF
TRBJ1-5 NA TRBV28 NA TGTGCCAGCAGCGAGACAGATCAGCCCCAGCATTTT CASSETDQPQHF
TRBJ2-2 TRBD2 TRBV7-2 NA TGTGCCAGCAGCCACGGACTAGCGGGAGGGCCTAGGGCCGGGGAGCTGTTTTTT CASSHGLAGGPRAGELFF
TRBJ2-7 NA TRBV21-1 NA TGTGCCAGCAGCTCCGTTCCCCTAGGAGAGCAGTACTTC CASSSVPLGEQYF
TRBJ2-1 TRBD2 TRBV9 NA TGTGCCAGCAGCGCGGGACTAGCGGGTTCCCAGTTCTTC CASSAGLAGSQFF
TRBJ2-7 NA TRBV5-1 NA TGCGCCAGCAGGGTTACAACGGGGGTCTACGAGCAGTACTTC CASRVTTGVYEQYF
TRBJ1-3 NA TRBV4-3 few TGCGCCAGCAGCCAAGGCTCGGGATTTGGAAACACCATATATTTT CASSQGSGFGNTIYF
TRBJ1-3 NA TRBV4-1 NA TGCGCCAGCAGCCAAGATCCCACAGTTAACTCTGGAAACACCATATATTTT CASSQDPTVNSGNTIYF
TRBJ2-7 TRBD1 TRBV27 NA TGTGCCAGCAGTTTATATGTAGTTGAGGGGGCTCACGAGCAGTACTTC CASSLYVVEGAHEQYF
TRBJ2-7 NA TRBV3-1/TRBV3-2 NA TGTGCCAGCAGCCTTGGAGGACAGCTGAGCTCCTACGAGCAGTACTTC CASSLGGQLSSYEQYF
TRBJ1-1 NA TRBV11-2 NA TGTGCCAGCAGCTTATCGGGGAACACTGAAGCTTTCTTT CASSLSGNTEAFF
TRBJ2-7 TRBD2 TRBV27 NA TGTGCCAGCAGCCACCTCGGGGGGGACTACGAGCAGTACTTC CASSHLGGDYEQYF
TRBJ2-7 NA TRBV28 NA TGTGCCAGCAGTTTAAGGGGGTTTGGGATTAGGTCCTACGAGCAGTACTTC CASSLRGFGIRSYEQYF
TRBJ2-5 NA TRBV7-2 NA TGTGCCAGCAGCTTAACCCACCAAGAGACCCAGTACTTC CASSLTHQETQYF
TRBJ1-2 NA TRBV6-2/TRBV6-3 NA TGTGCCAGCAGTGGACTCTATGGCTACACCTTC CASSGLYGYTF
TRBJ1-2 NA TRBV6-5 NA TGTGCCAGCAGTTACTCGCCCCAGGGCTTCTATGGCTACACCTTC CASSYSPQGFYGYTF
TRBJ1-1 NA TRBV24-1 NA TGTGCCACCAGTGATCAGGTGAACACTGAAGCTTTCTTT CATSDQVNTEAFF